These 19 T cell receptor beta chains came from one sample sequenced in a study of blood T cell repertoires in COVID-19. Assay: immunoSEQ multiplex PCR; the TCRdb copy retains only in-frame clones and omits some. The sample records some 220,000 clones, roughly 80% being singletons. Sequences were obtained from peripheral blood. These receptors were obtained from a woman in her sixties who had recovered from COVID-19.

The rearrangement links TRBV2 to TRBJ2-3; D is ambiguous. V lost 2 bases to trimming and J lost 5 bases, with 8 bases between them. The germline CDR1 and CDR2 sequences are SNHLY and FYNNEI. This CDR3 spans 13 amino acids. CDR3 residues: CASSESRLDTQYF. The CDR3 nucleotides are TGTGCCAGCAGTGAATCGAGGCTAGATACGCAGTATTTT.

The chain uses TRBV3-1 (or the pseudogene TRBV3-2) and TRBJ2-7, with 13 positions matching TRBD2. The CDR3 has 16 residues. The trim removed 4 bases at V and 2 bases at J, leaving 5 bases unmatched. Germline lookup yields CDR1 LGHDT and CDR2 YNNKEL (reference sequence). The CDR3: CASSLYGLAGAYEQYF. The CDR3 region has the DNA TGTGCCAGCAGCCTTTATGGACTAGCGGGGGCCTACGAGCAGTACTTC.

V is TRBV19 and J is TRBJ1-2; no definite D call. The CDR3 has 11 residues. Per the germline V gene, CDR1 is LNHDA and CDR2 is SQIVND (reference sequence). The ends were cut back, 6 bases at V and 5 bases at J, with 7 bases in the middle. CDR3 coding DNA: TGTGCCAGTAGCGTGACATATGGCTACACCTTC. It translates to CASSVTYGYTF.

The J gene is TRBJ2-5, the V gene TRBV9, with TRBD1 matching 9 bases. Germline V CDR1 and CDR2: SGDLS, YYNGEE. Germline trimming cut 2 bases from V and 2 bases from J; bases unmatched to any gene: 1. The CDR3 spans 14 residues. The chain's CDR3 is CASSVDRGQETQYF. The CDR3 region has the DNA TGTGCCAGCAGCGTCGACAGGGGGCAAGAGACCCAGTACTTC.

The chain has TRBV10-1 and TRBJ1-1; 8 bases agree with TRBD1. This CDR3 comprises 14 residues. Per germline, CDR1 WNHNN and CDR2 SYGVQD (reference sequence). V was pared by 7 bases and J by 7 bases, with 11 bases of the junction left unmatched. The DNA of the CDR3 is TGCGCCAGCACCCGACAGGGGAACGTGAGTGAAGCTTTCTTT. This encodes CASTRQGNVSEAFF.

This CDR3 is CASSLDSWGETQYF. The CDR3, as DNA: TGTGCCAGCAGCCTGGACAGTTGGGGAGAGACCCAGTACTTC. The chain has TRBV11-2 and TRBJ2-5; maybe TRBD1 (6 bases). The CDR3 runs to 14 residues. The V gene lost 5 bases and the J gene lost 4 bases, with 14 bases spanning the gap. CDR1 and CDR2 (germline): SGHAT, FQNNGV. Using reference TRBV11-2 and TRBJ2-5 for the parts outside the CDR3, the full variable domain is EAGVAQSPRYKIIEKRQSVAFWCNPISGHATLYWYQQILGQGPKLLIQFQNNGVVDDSQLPKDRFSAERLKGVDSTLKIQPAKLEDSAVYLCASSLDSWGETQYFGPGTRLLVL.

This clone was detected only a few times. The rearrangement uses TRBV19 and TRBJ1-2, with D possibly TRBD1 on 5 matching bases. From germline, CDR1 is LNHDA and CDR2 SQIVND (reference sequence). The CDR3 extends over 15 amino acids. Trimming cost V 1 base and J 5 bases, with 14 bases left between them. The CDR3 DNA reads TGTGCCAGTAGTATAGGACAGAGCACTGGGTATGGCTACACCTTC. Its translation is CASSIGQSTGYGYTF.

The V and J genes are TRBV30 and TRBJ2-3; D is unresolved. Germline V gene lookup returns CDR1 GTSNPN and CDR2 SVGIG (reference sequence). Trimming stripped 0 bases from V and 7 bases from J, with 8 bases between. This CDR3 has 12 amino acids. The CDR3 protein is CAWSVSSYTQYF. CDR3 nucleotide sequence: TGTGCCTGGAGTGTATCCTCGTATACGCAGTATTTT.

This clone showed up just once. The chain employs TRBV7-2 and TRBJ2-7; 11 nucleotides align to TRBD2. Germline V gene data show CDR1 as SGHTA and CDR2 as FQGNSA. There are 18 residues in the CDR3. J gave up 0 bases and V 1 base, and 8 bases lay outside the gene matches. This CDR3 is CASSLGSSGGYSSYEQYF. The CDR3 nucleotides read TGTGCCAGCAGCTTAGGGTCTAGCGGGGGGTACAGCTCCTACGAGCAGTACTTC. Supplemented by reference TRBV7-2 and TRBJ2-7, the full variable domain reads GAGVSQSPSNKVTEKGKDVELRCDPISGHTALYWYRQSLGQGLEFLIYFQGNSAPDKSGLPSDRFSAERTGGSVSTLTIQRTQQEDSAVYLCASSLGSSGGYSSYEQYFGPGTRLTVT.

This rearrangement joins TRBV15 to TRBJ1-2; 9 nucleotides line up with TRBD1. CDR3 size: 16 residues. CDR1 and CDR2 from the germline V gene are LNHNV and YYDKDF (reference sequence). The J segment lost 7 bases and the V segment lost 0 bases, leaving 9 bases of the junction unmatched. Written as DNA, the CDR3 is TGTGCCACCAGCAGAGATGGGGGGACAGGGAGTTTTGGCTACACCTTC. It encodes CATSRDGGTGSFGYTF.

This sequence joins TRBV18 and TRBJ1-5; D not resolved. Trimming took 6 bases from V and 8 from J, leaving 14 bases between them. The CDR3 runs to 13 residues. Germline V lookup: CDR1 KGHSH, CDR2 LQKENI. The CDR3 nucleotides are TGTGCCAGCTCTCGAGATCGGGTTGAGCCCCAGCATTTT. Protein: CASSRDRVEPQHF. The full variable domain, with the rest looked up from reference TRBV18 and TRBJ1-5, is NAGVMQNPRHLVRRRGQEARLRCSPMKGHSHVYWYRQLPEEGLKFMVYLQKENIIDESGMPKERFSAEFPKEGPSILRIQQVVRGDSAAYFCASSRDRVEPQHFGDGTRLSIL.

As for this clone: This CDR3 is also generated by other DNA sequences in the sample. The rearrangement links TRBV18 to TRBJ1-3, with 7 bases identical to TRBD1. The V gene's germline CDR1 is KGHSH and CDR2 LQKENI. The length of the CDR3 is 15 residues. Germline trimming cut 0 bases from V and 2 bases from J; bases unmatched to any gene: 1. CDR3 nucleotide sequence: TGTGCCAGCTCACCACCGGGGACAGCTGGAAACACCATATATTTT. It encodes CASSPPGTAGNTIYF.

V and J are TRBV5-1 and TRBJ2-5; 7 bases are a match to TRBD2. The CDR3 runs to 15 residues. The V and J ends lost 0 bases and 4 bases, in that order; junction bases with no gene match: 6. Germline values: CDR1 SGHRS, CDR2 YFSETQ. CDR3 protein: CASSLDSAGRETQYF. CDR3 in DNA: TGCGCCAGCAGCTTGGACTCAGCGGGGAGAGAGACCCAGTACTTC.

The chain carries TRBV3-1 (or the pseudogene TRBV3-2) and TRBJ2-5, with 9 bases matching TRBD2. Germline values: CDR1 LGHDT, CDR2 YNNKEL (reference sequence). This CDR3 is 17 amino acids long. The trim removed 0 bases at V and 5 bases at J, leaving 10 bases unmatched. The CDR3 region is CASSQDSWRGGRETQYF. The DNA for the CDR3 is TGTGCCAGCAGCCAAGATTCCTGGCGGGGGGGCCGGGAGACCCAGTACTTC.

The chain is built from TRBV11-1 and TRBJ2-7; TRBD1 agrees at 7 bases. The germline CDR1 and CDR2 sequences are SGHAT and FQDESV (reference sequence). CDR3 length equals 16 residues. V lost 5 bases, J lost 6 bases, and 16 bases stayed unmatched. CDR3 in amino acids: CASSQSRQGKFGEQYF. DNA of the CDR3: TGTGCCAGCAGCCAAAGCCGACAGGGAAAGTTCGGCGAGCAGTACTTC.

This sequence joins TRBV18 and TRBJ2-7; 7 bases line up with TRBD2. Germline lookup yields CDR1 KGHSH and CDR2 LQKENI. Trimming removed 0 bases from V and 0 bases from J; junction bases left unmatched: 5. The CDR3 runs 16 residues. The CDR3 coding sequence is TGTGCCAGCTCACCACCGTTGGGGGGGGACTCCTACGAGCAGTACTTC. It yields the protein CASSPPLGGDSYEQYF.

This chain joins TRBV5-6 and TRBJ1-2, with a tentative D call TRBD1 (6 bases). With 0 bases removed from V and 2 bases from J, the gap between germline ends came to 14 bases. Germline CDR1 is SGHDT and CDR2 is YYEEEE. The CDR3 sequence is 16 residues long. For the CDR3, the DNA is TGTGCCAGCAGCTTGGGGACAGAACTACCCAACTATGGCTACACCTTC. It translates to CASSLGTELPNYGYTF.

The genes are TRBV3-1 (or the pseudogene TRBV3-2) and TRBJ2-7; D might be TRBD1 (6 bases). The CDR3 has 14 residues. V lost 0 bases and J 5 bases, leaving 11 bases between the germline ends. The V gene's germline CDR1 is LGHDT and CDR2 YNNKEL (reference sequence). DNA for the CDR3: TGTGCCAGCAGCCAAGATTTTACAGGGCACGAGCAGTACTTC. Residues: CASSQDFTGHEQYF.

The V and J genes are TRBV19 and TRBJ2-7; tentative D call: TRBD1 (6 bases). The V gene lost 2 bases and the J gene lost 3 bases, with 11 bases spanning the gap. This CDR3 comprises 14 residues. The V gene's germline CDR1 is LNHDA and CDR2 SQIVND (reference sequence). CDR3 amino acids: CASSIPGHFYEQYF. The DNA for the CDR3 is TGTGCCAGTAGTATACCGGGACATTTCTACGAGCAGTACTTC. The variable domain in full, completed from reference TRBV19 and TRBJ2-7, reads DGGITQSPKYLFRKEGQNVTLSCEQNLNHDAMYWYRQDPGQGLRLIYYSQIVNDFQKGDIAEGYSVSREKKESFPLTVTSAQKNPTAFYLCASSIPGHFYEQYFGPGTRLTVT.